Described below is a single T cell receptor beta chain sequence and its context. Its antigen remains unidentified. Isolated RNA was reverse transcribed in full, so expressed TCRB transcripts were sequenced. Profiling relied on immunoSEQ multiplex PCR, and the TCRdb table lists in-frame clones only, not all of them. The repertoire includes fewer than 650,000 clones, about 16% of them detected once, and about 0.097% sits in the top ten. The sample is drawn from a study of beta chain features in type 1 diabetes. In the study overall: On cell yields, gender and age, patients and healthy donors were similar. Study-level results: Unsettled here was the matter of whether HLA type influences TCRB rearrangement. Among patients with Type 1 diabetes, TCRB CDR3s were moderately but significantly shorter in every one of the four CD4+ subsets.

Germline CDR1 is SGHTA and CDR2 is FQGNSA. The CDR3 spans 14 residues. The V gene is TRBV7-2, the J gene TRBJ2-5, with D perhaps matching TRBD1 (6 bases). TRBJ2-7 explains the end of the DNA better; the J call may be wrong. The TCR originated in a man between 18 and 29 years old in good health. The sequenced sample was naive CD4+ T cells from blood. The CDR3 coding sequence is TGTGCCAGCAGCTCCGTATGGGGACAACTCGAGCAGTACTTC. Translating it yields CASSSVWGQLEQYF.